This TCR beta chain was captured by sequencing in a study of blood T cell repertoires in COVID-19. Study-wide context: The study drew acute and convalescent COVID-19 samples from the United States, Italy and Spain.

Per germline, CDR1 SGHTA and CDR2 FQGTGA. This CDR3 is built from 15 residues. Trimming cost V 5 bases and J 0 bases; bases outside gene matches: 2. The authors' processing: It was from reference gene primer amplification that nucleated cell counts were estimated. Only in-frame clones appear in the TCRdb table, and some are missing; sequencing was by immunoSEQ multiplex PCR. V, J and clone size were drawn from that table, and D and trimming were deduced from the DNA. Of approximately 270,000 clones listed, around 81% are singletons. A Seattle source enrolled patients during active infection and followed them longitudinally.

Sequenced: peripheral blood. The receptor was isolated from a person between 65 and 79 years old with COVID-19, enrolled during active disease. The chain employs TRBV7-3 and TRBJ2-5; 11 bases agree with TRBD2. The CDR3 loop is CASSPSGGYQETQYF. DNA for the CDR3: TGTGCCAGCAGCCCTAGCGGGGGGTACCAAGAGACCCAGTACTTC.